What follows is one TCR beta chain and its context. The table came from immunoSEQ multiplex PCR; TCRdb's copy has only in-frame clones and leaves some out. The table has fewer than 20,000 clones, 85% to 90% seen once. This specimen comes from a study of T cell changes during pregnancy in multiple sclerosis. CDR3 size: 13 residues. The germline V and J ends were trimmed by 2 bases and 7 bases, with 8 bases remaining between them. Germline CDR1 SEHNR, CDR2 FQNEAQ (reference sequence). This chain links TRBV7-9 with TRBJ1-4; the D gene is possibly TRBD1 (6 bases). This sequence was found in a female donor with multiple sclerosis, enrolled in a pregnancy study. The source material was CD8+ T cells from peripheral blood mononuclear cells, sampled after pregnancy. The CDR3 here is CASSLRGSEKLFF. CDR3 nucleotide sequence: TGTGCCAGCAGCTTAAGGGGGAGTGAAAAACTGTTTTTT.